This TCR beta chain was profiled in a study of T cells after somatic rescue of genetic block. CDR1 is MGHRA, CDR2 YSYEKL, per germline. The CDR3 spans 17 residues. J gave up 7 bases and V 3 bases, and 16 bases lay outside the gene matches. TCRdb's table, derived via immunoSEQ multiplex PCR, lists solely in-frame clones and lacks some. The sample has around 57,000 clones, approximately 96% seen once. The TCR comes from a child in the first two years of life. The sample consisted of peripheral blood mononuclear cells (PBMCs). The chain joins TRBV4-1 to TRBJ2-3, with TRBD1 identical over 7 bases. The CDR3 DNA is TGCGCCAGCAGCCAGGCTTCCGGACAGGCAATCTCGTATACGCAGTATTTT. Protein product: CASSQASGQAISYTQYF.